Listed below are T cell receptor beta chains from one sample, sequenced in a study of blood T cells in healthy people across ages. TCRdb fed the 5' RACE reads into MiXCR, producing one record per CDR3 protein. The sample shows about 620,000 distinct CDR3 sequences, over 20% of them seen only once. The sample comprised blood. Receptors originate from a man between 65 and 79 years old in good health. CDR3s include the opening cysteine and the closing phenylalanine or tryptophan. D genes are given only for firm matches. Rows may omit the clone size; those that give it use once, few, many or a size class.

V gene: TRBV29-1
J gene: TRBJ2-1
D gene: .
clone size: .
CDR3 DNA: TGCAGCGTTGAGGGGGGACAGGAGCAGTTCTTC
CDR3 protein: CSVEGGQEQFF

V gene: TRBV9
J gene: TRBJ2-3
D gene: .
clone size: few
CDR3 DNA: TGTGCCAGCAGCGTAGAGTTTGTTAGCTCGAATACGCAGTATTTT
CDR3 protein: CASSVEFVSSNTQYF

V gene: TRBV7-2
J gene: TRBJ2-7
D gene: TRBD2
clone size: .
CDR3 DNA: TGTGCCAGCAGCTCCGACCCGGGACTACCCTACGAGCAGTACTTC
CDR3 protein: CASSSDPGLPYEQYF

V gene: TRBV4-1
J gene: TRBJ2-1
D gene: TRBD2
clone size: .
CDR3 DNA: TGCGCCGTAGGCCGACTAGCGGGACGCCACAATGAGCAGTTCTTC
CDR3 protein: CAVGRLAGRHNEQFF

V gene: TRBV10-2
J gene: TRBJ1-3
D gene: .
clone size: .
CDR3 DNA: TGCGCCAGCAGTGAGGCATTTAGCTCTGGAAACACCATATATTTT
CDR3 protein: CASSEAFSSGNTIYF

V gene: TRBV5-1
J gene: TRBJ2-5
D gene: .
clone size: many
CDR3 DNA: TGTGCCAGCAGTTTGGGGAAAGAGACCCAGTACTTC
CDR3 protein: CASSLGKETQYF

V gene: TRBV4-3
J gene: TRBJ2-3
D gene: .
clone size: few
CDR3 DNA: TGCGCCAGCAGCCGTTGGATCGGGACAGATACGCAGTATTTT
CDR3 protein: CASSRWIGTDTQYF

V gene: TRBV5-6
J gene: TRBJ2-7
D gene: TRBD1
clone size: many
CDR3 DNA: TGTGCCAGCAGCTTGAGACAGGGATCTTACGAGCAGTACTTC
CDR3 protein: CASSLRQGSYEQYF

V gene: TRBV20-1
J gene: TRBJ2-5
D gene: TRBD2
clone size: few
CDR3 DNA: TGCAGTCCGACTAGCGGGAGAGATGAGACCCAGTACTTC
CDR3 protein: CSPTSGRDETQYF

V gene: TRBV7-2
J gene: TRBJ2-5
D gene: TRBD1
clone size: few
CDR3 DNA: TGTGCCAGCAGCTCTCCCCGGGACAGGAAAGAGACCCAGTACTTC
CDR3 protein: CASSSPRDRKETQYF

V gene: TRBV7-9
J gene: TRBJ1-4
D gene: TRBD1
clone size: few
CDR3 DNA: TGTGCCAGCAGCTTGGGGACAGGCCTATCTAATGAAAAACTGTTTTTT
CDR3 protein: CASSLGTGLSNEKLFF

V gene: TRBV20-1
J gene: TRBJ2-1
D gene: TRBD2
clone size: few
CDR3 DNA: TGCAGTGCCCCCGGACTAGCGGGAGTGAGCAATGAGCAGTTCTTC
CDR3 protein: CSAPGLAGVSNEQFF

V gene: TRBV5-1
J gene: TRBJ2-2
D gene: .
clone size: .
CDR3 DNA: TGCGCCAGCAGCTGGACAACTCCAATCTCAGGGGAGCTGTTTTTT
CDR3 protein: CASSWTTPISGELFF

V gene: TRBV4-1
J gene: TRBJ2-7
D gene: TRBD2
clone size: .
CDR3 DNA: TGCGCCAGCAGCCAACTAGCGGGATTGGACGAGCAGTACTTC
CDR3 protein: CASSQLAGLDEQYF

V gene: TRBV21-1
J gene: TRBJ2-7
D gene: .
clone size: few
CDR3 DNA: TGTGCCAGCACTCAAGCCGGGACAGGGACCCACGAGCAGTACTTC
CDR3 protein: CASTQAGTGTHEQYF

V gene: TRBV29-1
J gene: TRBJ1-2
D gene: TRBD1
clone size: .
CDR3 DNA: TGCAGCGTTCCCGGGACAGGGGCGAACTATGGCTACACCTTC
CDR3 protein: CSVPGTGANYGYTF

V gene: TRBV29-1
J gene: TRBJ1-3
D gene: .
clone size: many
CDR3 DNA: TGCAGCGTTGAGGGGGTGAGGGGAGGCGACACCATATATTTT
CDR3 protein: CSVEGVRGGDTIYF

V gene: TRBV5-1
J gene: TRBJ2-7
D gene: .
clone size: many
CDR3 DNA: TGCGCCAGCAGCTTGACAGGGTCAGGGTTCGACGAGCAGTACTTC
CDR3 protein: CASSLTGSGFDEQYF

V gene: TRBV20-1
J gene: TRBJ2-7
D gene: .
clone size: few
CDR3 DNA: TGCAGTGCTAGTAGTTACTCTCTTTACGAGCAGTACTTC
CDR3 protein: CSASSYSLYEQYF

V gene: TRBV3-1
J gene: TRBJ1-1
D gene: .
clone size: .
CDR3 DNA: TGTGCCAGCAGGCAGGGGCCTGAAGCTTTCTTT
CDR3 protein: CASRQGPEAFF

V gene: TRBV29-1
J gene: TRBJ2-7
D gene: .
clone size: few
CDR3 DNA: TGCAGCGCTCTAACAGGGATCGGTTCCTACGAGCAGTACTTC
CDR3 protein: CSALTGIGSYEQYF

V gene: TRBV5-1
J gene: TRBJ2-1
D gene: TRBD2
clone size: few
CDR3 DNA: TGCGCCAGCAGCTTACAACTAGCGGGAGGTATTGAGCAGTTCTTC
CDR3 protein: CASSLQLAGGIEQFF

V gene: TRBV5-1
J gene: TRBJ1-1
D gene: .
clone size: .
CDR3 DNA: TGCGCCAGCAGCTTGGGAACGACGAACACTGAAGCTTTCTTT
CDR3 protein: CASSLGTTNTEAFF

V gene: TRBV4-1
J gene: TRBJ1-4
D gene: TRBD1
clone size: .
CDR3 DNA: TGCGCCAGCAGCCAAGATGAACAGGGGGCCACTAATGAAAAACTGTTTTTT
CDR3 protein: CASSQDEQGATNEKLFF

V gene: TRBV20-1
J gene: TRBJ2-7
D gene: .
clone size: .
CDR3 DNA: TGCAGTGCTAGGAACCGGGACTCCTACTACTACGAGCAGTACTTC
CDR3 protein: CSARNRDSYYYEQYF

V gene: TRBV27
J gene: TRBJ1-5
D gene: .
clone size: .
CDR3 DNA: TGTGCCAGCAGCCCTTGGGGCCGAGGAAGCAATCAGCCCCAGCATTTT
CDR3 protein: CASSPWGRGSNQPQHF

V gene: TRBV19
J gene: TRBJ2-1
D gene: .
clone size: .
CDR3 DNA: TGTGCCAGTAGCCCACGGACGGGAGAGCAGTTCTTC
CDR3 protein: CASSPRTGEQFF

V gene: TRBV2
J gene: TRBJ2-3
D gene: .
clone size: .
CDR3 DNA: TGTGCCAGCAGTAGAAATGCGGCAGATACGCAGTATTTT
CDR3 protein: CASSRNAADTQYF

V gene: TRBV12-3/TRBV12-4
J gene: TRBJ2-5
D gene: .
clone size: .
CDR3 DNA: TGTGCCAGCAGTTTCAGAAAAGAGACCCAGTACTTC
CDR3 protein: CASSFRKETQYF

V gene: TRBV4-1
J gene: TRBJ1-3
D gene: TRBD1
clone size: .
CDR3 DNA: TGCGCCAGCAGCCAAGTTGGGGACAGGGCTGGAAACACCATATATTTT
CDR3 protein: CASSQVGDRAGNTIYF

V gene: TRBV10-3
J gene: TRBJ2-2
D gene: .
clone size: .
CDR3 DNA: TGTGCCATCAGTGTTGAGAACACCGGGGAGCTGTTTTTT
CDR3 protein: CAISVENTGELFF

V gene: TRBV11-2
J gene: TRBJ1-3
D gene: .
clone size: few
CDR3 DNA: TGTGCCAGCAGCTTAGGAGTCAAACCCGGAAACACCATATATTTT
CDR3 protein: CASSLGVKPGNTIYF

V gene: TRBV6-5
J gene: TRBJ2-7
D gene: .
clone size: .
CDR3 DNA: TGTGCCAGCAGTTACTCGAGTGGACCGACCAGCTCCTACGAGCAGTACTTC
CDR3 protein: CASSYSSGPTSSYEQYF

V gene: TRBV5-6
J gene: TRBJ1-1
D gene: .
clone size: few
CDR3 DNA: TGTGCCAGCAGCCCCCCCGGCGGCAGCGCTTTCTTT
CDR3 protein: CASSPPGGSAFF

V gene: TRBV5-1
J gene: TRBJ2-1
D gene: .
clone size: many
CDR3 DNA: TGCGCCAGCAGCTTGGCCCTCGGCAGGGGTCATGAGCAGTTCTTC
CDR3 protein: CASSLALGRGHEQFF

V gene: TRBV20-1
J gene: TRBJ2-5
D gene: .
clone size: few
CDR3 DNA: TGCAGTGCTAGAGATATCGGACTACAAGAGACCCAGTACTTC
CDR3 protein: CSARDIGLQETQYF

V gene: TRBV20-1
J gene: TRBJ2-1
D gene: .
clone size: once
CDR3 DNA: TGCAGTGCTAGGCCTGGGTCCTACAATGAGCAGTTCTTC
CDR3 protein: CSARPGSYNEQFF

V gene: TRBV4-1
J gene: TRBJ2-1
D gene: .
clone size: many
CDR3 DNA: TGCGCCAGCAGCCATACACCTGTGGAGTACAATGAGCAGTTCTTC
CDR3 protein: CASSHTPVEYNEQFF

V gene: TRBV28
J gene: TRBJ2-7
D gene: TRBD2
clone size: .
CDR3 DNA: TGTGCCAGCAGTCCTACTAGCGGGAGGATCTACGAGCAGTACTTC
CDR3 protein: CASSPTSGRIYEQYF

V gene: TRBV7-2
J gene: TRBJ2-2
D gene: TRBD2
clone size: .
CDR3 DNA: TGTGCCAGCAGCTTAGCGTCTCTAGCGGGGAACACCGGGGAGCTGTTTTTT
CDR3 protein: CASSLASLAGNTGELFF

V gene: TRBV7-6
J gene: TRBJ2-3
D gene: .
clone size: .
CDR3 DNA: TGTGCCAGCAGCCCCTTCGATGATACGCAGTATTTT
CDR3 protein: CASSPFDDTQYF

V gene: TRBV28
J gene: TRBJ2-7
D gene: TRBD1
clone size: few
CDR3 DNA: TGTGCCAGCAGTGGAACCGGGACAGTGAGCTCCTACGAGCAGTACTTC
CDR3 protein: CASSGTGTVSSYEQYF

V gene: TRBV11-1
J gene: TRBJ2-4
D gene: TRBD1
clone size: few
CDR3 DNA: TGTGCCAGCAGCATACGGACAGGCAAAAACATTCAGTACTTC
CDR3 protein: CASSIRTGKNIQYF

V gene: TRBV6-5
J gene: TRBJ2-7
D gene: .
clone size: few
CDR3 DNA: TGTGCCAGCAGCACGAACAGGATTGGTGACGAGCAGTACTTC
CDR3 protein: CASSTNRIGDEQYF

V gene: TRBV4-2
J gene: TRBJ2-7
D gene: TRBD2
clone size: once
CDR3 DNA: TGTGCCAGCAGCCAACTAGCGGGAGCGAGCTACGAGCAGTACTTC
CDR3 protein: CASSQLAGASYEQYF

V gene: TRBV7-6
J gene: TRBJ2-7
D gene: .
clone size: .
CDR3 DNA: TGTGCCAGCGATAAGGGGTACCCCTACGAGAAGCAGTACTTC
CDR3 protein: CASDKGYPYEKQYF